This TCR beta chain was recorded in a study of Ad26.COV2.S vaccination and SARS-CoV-2 variants. Clones were sequenced by immunoSEQ multiplex PCR, and TCRdb holds only the in-frame ones, with some missing. Among under 500,000 clones listed, about 92% were seen once. Indicated treatment: about 20 received Ad26.COV2.S at low or high dose, single or two shots; about five received placebo; per-sample allocation not given. Sampling took place 63 days after the first vaccine or placebo injection. Germline V CDR1 and CDR2: SGHNT, YYREEE (reference sequence). This CDR3 has 15 residues. With V trimmed by 0 bases and J by 2 bases, 5 bases remained unmatched.

This sequence joins TRBV5-4 and TRBJ2-7; 7 nucleotides line up with TRBD1. The starting material was peripheral blood, obtained in a trial of Ad26.COV2.S vaccine versus placebo. The receptor's source is a person aged 18-60 years who received the Ad26.COV2.S COVID-19 vaccine or a placebo. The CDR3: CASSLENRGAYEQYF. The CDR3 DNA follows: TGTGCCAGCAGCTTGGAAAACAGGGGCGCCTACGAGCAGTACTTC.